This record looks at one T cell receptor beta chain sequence and its context. This clone may be a read error of a much larger clone one base away. This record belongs to a study of blood T cells in healthy people across ages. Through a sample-barcoded 5' primer and a J-beta primer mix, a second PCR was run for 7 to 11 cycles. TCRdb redid the calling of the 5' RACE reads with MiXCR, one entry per CDR3 protein. The sample contains hundreds of thousands of distinct CDR3 sequences, about a third of which appear only once. The CDR3 spans 16 residues. CDR1 is SGHNT, CDR2 YYREEE, per germline (reference sequence).

The receptor's source is a woman older than 75 in good health. The material sequenced was blood. This rearrangement joins TRBV5-4 to TRBJ2-4, with TRBD2 matching over 8 bases. The DNA end favors TRBJ2-5, so the J call may be wrong. CDR3 region: CANSLGTRGREETQYF. As DNA, the CDR3 is TGTGCCAACAGCCTCGGGACTAGAGGGAGGGAAGAGACCCAGTACTTC.